These T cell receptor beta chains were read from a single sample in a study of cytomegalovirus exposure and HLA in healthy donors. The table came from immunoSEQ multiplex PCR; TCRdb's copy has only in-frame clones and leaves some out. The sample holds 75,000 to 100,000 clones, 73% seen once. The sequenced material came from PBMCs. These receptors were collected from a man in his forties in good health and CMV-seronegative. CDR3s include the opening cysteine and the closing phenylalanine or tryptophan. Each record gives: J gene, V gene, D gene, clone size, CDR3 DNA, CDR3 protein. The D gene is left open where the match is weak. A clone size is listed for some rows: how often the clone was seen (once, few, many), or a class if it is expanded.

TRBJ1-5 | TRBV5-1 | . | . | TGCGCCAGCAGCTCCGTCGGAGGGCAGGATCAGCCCCAGCATTTT | CASSSVGGQDQPQHF
TRBJ1-1 | TRBV29-1 | . | . | TGCAGCGTGGAGAAGGGAGGGACTGAAGCTTTCTTT | CSVEKGGTEAFF
TRBJ2-5 | TRBV11-2 | . | . | TGTGCCAGCAGCTTAGTAGCAGGGGAAGAGACCCAGTACTTC | CASSLVAGEETQYF
TRBJ2-5 | TRBV4-2 | TRBD2 | . | TGTGCCAGCAGCCAAGCGACTAGCGCCTACGGAGGGGAGACCCAGTACTTC | CASSQATSAYGGETQYF
TRBJ1-1 | TRBV4-2 | TRBD1 | . | TGTGCCAGCAGCCATCTTTACAGGGGGCGAGCTTTCTTT | CASSHLYRGRAFF
TRBJ1-2 | TRBV5-1 | TRBD1 | once | TGCGCCAGCAGCTTGGAAGGGGGCGAGGGCTACACCTTC | CASSLEGGEGYTF
TRBJ2-6 | TRBV6-5 | TRBD2 | . | TGTGCCAGCAGTTACATCGGCGGGGGTGGGGCCAACGTCCTGACTTTC | CASSYIGGGGANVLTF
TRBJ2-7 | TRBV9 | . | . | TGTGCCAGCAGCGTAGATCCTACCCTATCCTACGAGCAGTACTTC | CASSVDPTLSYEQYF
TRBJ2-1 | TRBV13 | . | . | TGTGCCAGCAGCTCCCTAGGGGGGGGCCCCTGGAATGAGCAGTTCTTC | CASSSLGGGPWNEQFF
TRBJ2-3 | TRBV7-2 | TRBD2 | . | TGTGCCAGCAGCTTTTGGCTAGCGGGGGGAGATACGCAGTATTTT | CASSFWLAGGDTQYF
TRBJ2-2 | TRBV14 | . | . | TGTGCCAGCAGCCTACTTATTGTCGGGGAGCTGTTTTTT | CASSLLIVGELFF
TRBJ2-6 | TRBV11-1 | . | . | TGTGCCAGCAGCTTAGGGGCCGGGAGCCCACCCGGGGCCAACGTCCTGACTTTC | CASSLGAGSPPGANVLTF
TRBJ2-1 | TRBV28 | TRBD2 | . | TGTGCCAGCAGTCGACTAGCGGGGGTGGCAGGGTACAATGAGCAGTTCTTC | CASSRLAGVAGYNEQFF
TRBJ1-1 | TRBV9 | . | . | TGTGCCAGCAGCGTAGGGAGGGGCAGGGTAGGGGTCACTGAAGCTTTCTTT | CASSVGRGRVGVTEAFF
TRBJ2-1 | TRBV9 | TRBD1 | . | TGTGCCAGCAGCGTATTTACAGGGGGCACCTACAATGAGCAGTTCTTC | CASSVFTGGTYNEQFF
TRBJ2-3 | TRBV29-1 | . | . | TGCAGCGCTATTCCGGGGGGCACAGATACGCAGTATTTT | CSAIPGGTDTQYF
TRBJ2-3 | TRBV7-8 | . | . | TGTGCCAGCAGCTCTGGACTATACCCCACAGATACGCAGTATTTT | CASSSGLYPTDTQYF
TRBJ1-2 | TRBV5-6 | TRBD1 | . | TGTGCCAGCAGCCGACAGGGCGACGGCTACACCTTC | CASSRQGDGYTF
TRBJ2-5 | TRBV7-7 | . | . | TGTGCCAGCAGCACCCAGGGTTCGACCCAGTACTTC | CASSTQGSTQYF
TRBJ2-7 | TRBV6-1 | TRBD2 | once | TGTGCCAGCAGTGAAGAGGTAGCGGGAGTGTACGAGCAGTACTTC | CASSEEVAGVYEQYF
TRBJ1-2 | TRBV2 | TRBD1 | . | TGTGCCAGCAGCTATGCCGGGACAGGATATGGCTACACCTTC | CASSYAGTGYGYTF
TRBJ1-3 | TRBV15 | . | . | TGTGCCACCAGCCGGCTGGACTTCCCTGGAAACACCATATATTTT | CATSRLDFPGNTIYF
TRBJ1-5 | TRBV28 | . | once | TGTGCCAGCAGTACCGGGACAATCAGCACTCAGCCCCAGCATTTT | CASSTGTISTQPQHF
TRBJ1-1 | TRBV5-1 | TRBD1 | . | TGCGCCAGCAGGAGGACAGGGCGCGACACTGAAGCTTTCTTT | CASRRTGRDTEAFF
TRBJ1-1 | TRBV19 | . | few | TGTGCCGTTCGACCGGGGTTCATGAACACTGAAGCTTTCTTT | CAVRPGFMNTEAFF
TRBJ1-5 | TRBV2 | . | few | TGTGCCAGCAGTGAAGAGCGGGGGTCCCAGCATTTT | CASSEERGSQHF
TRBJ1-4 | TRBV27 | TRBD1 | . | TGTGCCAGCAGTTTTGGGTGGACAGGTACTAATGAAAAACTGTTTTTT | CASSFGWTGTNEKLFF
TRBJ1-1 | TRBV19 | . | few | TGTGCCAGTGCATTGGAGAGGAACACTGAAGCTTTCTTT | CASALERNTEAFF
TRBJ1-1 | TRBV5-1 | TRBD1 | . | TGCGCCAGCAGCTTGGTTACAGGGGCCTCGGGGACTGAAGCTTTCTTT | CASSLVTGASGTEAFF
TRBJ1-5 | TRBV11-2 | . | . | TGTGCCAGCAGCTTTTTACGGAGGAATAGCAATCAGCCCCAGCATTTT | CASSFLRRNSNQPQHF
TRBJ1-4 | TRBV19 | . | few | TGTGCCAGTGGGTTGGGGCAGGGCGATGAAAAACTGTTTTTT | CASGLGQGDEKLFF
TRBJ2-1 | TRBV6-5 | . | . | TGTGCCAGCAGTTACATCAGGGAAGGTGAGCAGTTCTTC | CASSYIREGEQFF
TRBJ2-1 | TRBV10-3 | TRBD1 | few | TGTGCCATCAGTAAGGGACAGGGGGGTGTCAATGAGCAGTTCTTC | CAISKGQGGVNEQFF
TRBJ2-3 | TRBV13 | . | . | TGTGCCAGCAGCCCAGGGTGGAGGGAGACGCAGTATTTT | CASSPGWRETQYF
TRBJ1-1 | TRBV5-1 | . | . | TGCGCCAGCAGCTTTTTGGCAGACACTGAAGCTTTCTTT | CASSFLADTEAFF
TRBJ2-3 | TRBV7-9 | . | . | TGTGCCAGCAGCTTAGCGCTGGCCCCAGATACGCAGTATTTT | CASSLALAPDTQYF
TRBJ2-5 | TRBV5-4 | TRBD1 | . | TGTGCCAGCAGCCTGACAGGGTCTAGGCTAGAGACCCAGTACTTC | CASSLTGSRLETQYF
TRBJ2-7 | TRBV27 | . | . | TGTGCCAGCAGTTCTCGAGCGATGTTGGGGGCACGAACCTACGAGCAGTACTTC | CASSSRAMLGARTYEQYF
TRBJ1-1 | TRBV7-9 | TRBD1 | . | TGTGCCAGCAGCACAGGACAGGTTGAAGCTTTCTTT | CASSTGQVEAFF
TRBJ2-7 | TRBV11-2 | TRBD2 | once | TGTGCCAGCACGATTAGCGGGGGGCTGTGGGAGCAGTACTTC | CASTISGGLWEQYF
TRBJ2-5 | TRBV7-3 | TRBD2 | . | TGTGCCAGCAGCCCCGCTGGGGGGGGGAGGGAGACCCAGTACTTC | CASSPAGGGRETQYF
TRBJ2-5 | TRBV10-3 | . | . | TGTGCCATCAGTGAGCAACAGAAACAAGAGACCCAGTACTTC | CAISEQQKQETQYF
TRBJ2-2 | TRBV29-1 | TRBD1 | . | TGCAGTGTAGGACAGGGTCGGACCGGGGAGCTGTTTTTT | CSVGQGRTGELFF
TRBJ1-6 | TRBV4-1 | TRBD1 | . | TGCGCCAGCAGCCAACCGACAGGGGGCCGTAATTCACCCCTCCACTTT | CASSQPTGGRNSPLHF
TRBJ2-2 | TRBV2 | . | few | TGTGCCAGCAGTGTTATCAACACCGGGGAGCTGTTTTTT | CASSVINTGELFF
TRBJ1-1 | TRBV6-1 | . | . | TGTGCCAGCAGTGAGGCTTACCTGCCAGGGGCTGAAGCTTTCTTT | CASSEAYLPGAEAFF
TRBJ2-1 | TRBV6-1 | TRBD2 | . | TGTGCCAGCAGTGAAAATAGCGGGGGATACAATGAGCAGTTCTTC | CASSENSGGYNEQFF
TRBJ2-2 | TRBV27 | . | few | TGTGCCAGCAGTTTATACCCTTTGAGGGATGTCAACACCGGGGAGCTGTTTTTT | CASSLYPLRDVNTGELFF
TRBJ1-5 | TRBV6-6 | . | . | TGTGCCAGCGGATTGACGGACAACAATCAGCCCCAGCATTTT | CASGLTDNNQPQHF
TRBJ1-1 | TRBV2 | . | . | TGTGCCAGCAGCGCAGGGGTGGTGAACACTGAAGCTTTCTTT | CASSAGVVNTEAFF
TRBJ1-2 | TRBV19 | . | . | TGTGCCAGCAGTACCTTGAGGTATGGCTACACCTTC | CASSTLRYGYTF
TRBJ1-1 | TRBV6-5 | . | . | TGTGCCAGCAGTTCCCGAGCCCGGGGAATGACTGAAGCTTTCTTT | CASSSRARGMTEAFF
TRBJ2-5 | TRBV7-6 | TRBD2 | . | TGTGCCAGCAGCTTAGTAGCGGGGGTCCAAGAGACCCAGTACTTC | CASSLVAGVQETQYF
TRBJ2-7 | TRBV7-9 | . | once | TGTGCCAGCAGCTTAAGTCGGTACGAGCAGTACTTC | CASSLSRYEQYF
TRBJ1-4 | TRBV6-1 | TRBD1 | few | TGTGCCAGCAGGGCGACAGGGGGTAATGAAAAACTGTTTTTT | CASRATGGNEKLFF